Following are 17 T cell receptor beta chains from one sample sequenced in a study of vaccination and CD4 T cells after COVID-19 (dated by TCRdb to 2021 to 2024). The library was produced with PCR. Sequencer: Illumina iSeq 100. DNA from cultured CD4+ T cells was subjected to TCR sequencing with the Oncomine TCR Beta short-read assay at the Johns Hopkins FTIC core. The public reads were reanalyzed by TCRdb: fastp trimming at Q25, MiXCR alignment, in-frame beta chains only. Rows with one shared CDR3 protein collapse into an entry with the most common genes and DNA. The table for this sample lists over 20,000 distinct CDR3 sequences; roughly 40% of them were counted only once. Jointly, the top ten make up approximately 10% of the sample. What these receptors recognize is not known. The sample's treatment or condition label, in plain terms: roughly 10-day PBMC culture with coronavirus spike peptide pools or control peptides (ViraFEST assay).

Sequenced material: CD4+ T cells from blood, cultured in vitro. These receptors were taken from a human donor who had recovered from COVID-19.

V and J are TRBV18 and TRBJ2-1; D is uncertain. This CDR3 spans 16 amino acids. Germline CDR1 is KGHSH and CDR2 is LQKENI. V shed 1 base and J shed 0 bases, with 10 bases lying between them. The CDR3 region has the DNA TGTGCCAGCTCACCACTATCGGCCAGCTCCTACAATGAGCAGTTCTTC. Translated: CASSPLSASSYNEQFF.

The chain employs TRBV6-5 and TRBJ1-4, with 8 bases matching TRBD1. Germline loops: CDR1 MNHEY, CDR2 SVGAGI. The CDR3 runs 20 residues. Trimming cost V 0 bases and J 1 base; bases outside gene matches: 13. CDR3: CASSYSIGDRTLKTNEKLFF. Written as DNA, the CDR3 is TGTGCCAGCAGTTACTCGATAGGGGACAGGACCTTAAAAACTAATGAAAAACTGTTTTTT.

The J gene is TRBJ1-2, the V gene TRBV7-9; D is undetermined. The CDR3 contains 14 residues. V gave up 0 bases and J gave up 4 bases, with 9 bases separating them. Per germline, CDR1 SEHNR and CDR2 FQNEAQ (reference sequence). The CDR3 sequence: CASSLATDGYGYTF. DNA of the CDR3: TGTGCCAGCAGCTTAGCAACTGACGGCTATGGCTACACCTTC.

In DNA form, the CDR3 reads TGCGCCAGCAGCTTGGACCTGGGAATGGGCGGCTACACCTTC. The encoded protein is CASSLDLGMGGYTF. The gene calls are TRBV5-1 and TRBJ1-2; D is unresolved. V was shortened by 0 bases and J by 8 bases, with 14 bases between the two germline ends. CDR3 size: 14 residues. CDR1 is SGHRS, CDR2 YFSETQ, per germline.

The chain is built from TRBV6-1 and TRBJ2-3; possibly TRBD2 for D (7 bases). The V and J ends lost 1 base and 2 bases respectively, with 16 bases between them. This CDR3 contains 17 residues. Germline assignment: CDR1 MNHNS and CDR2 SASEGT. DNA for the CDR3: TGTGCCAGCAGTGAAGTCCGGGGGGCAGGGATCACAGATACGCAGTATTTT. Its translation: CASSEVRGAGITDTQYF.

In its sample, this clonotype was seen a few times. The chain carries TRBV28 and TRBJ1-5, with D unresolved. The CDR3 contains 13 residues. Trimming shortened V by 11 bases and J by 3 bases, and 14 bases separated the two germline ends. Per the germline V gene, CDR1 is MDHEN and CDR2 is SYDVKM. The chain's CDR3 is CACQWRDNQPQHF. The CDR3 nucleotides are TGTGCCTGCCAGTGGAGGGACAATCAGCCCCAGCATTTT.

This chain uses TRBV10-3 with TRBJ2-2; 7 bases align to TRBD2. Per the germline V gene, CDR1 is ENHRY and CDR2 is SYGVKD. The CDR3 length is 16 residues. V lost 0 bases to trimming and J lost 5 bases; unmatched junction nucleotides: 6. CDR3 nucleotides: TGTGCCATCAGTGAGTCTGTGGGAGGGAGAACCGGGGAGCTGTTTTTT. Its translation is CAISESVGGRTGELFF.

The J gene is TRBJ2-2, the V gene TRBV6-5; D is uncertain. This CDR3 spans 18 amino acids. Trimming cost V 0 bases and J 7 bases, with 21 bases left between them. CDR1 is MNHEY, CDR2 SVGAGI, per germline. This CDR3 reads CASSYSINPSTGNGELFF. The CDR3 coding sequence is TGTGCCAGCAGTTACTCGATTAACCCCTCCACCGGTAACGGGGAGCTGTTTTTT.

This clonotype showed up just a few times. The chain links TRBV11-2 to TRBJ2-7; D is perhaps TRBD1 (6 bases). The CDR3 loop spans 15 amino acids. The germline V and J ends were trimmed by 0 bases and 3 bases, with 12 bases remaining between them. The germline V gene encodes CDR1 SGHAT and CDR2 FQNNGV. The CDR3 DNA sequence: TGTGCCAGCAGCTTAGAACAGGGTTCTGTCTACGAGCAGTACTTC. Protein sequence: CASSLEQGSVYEQYF.

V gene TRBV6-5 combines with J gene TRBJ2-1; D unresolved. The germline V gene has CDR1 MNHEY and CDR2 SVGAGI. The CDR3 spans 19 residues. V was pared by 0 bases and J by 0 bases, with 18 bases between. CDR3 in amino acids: CASSYSKQQLGNSYNEQFF. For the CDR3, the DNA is TGTGCCAGCAGTTACTCGAAGCAACAGCTAGGAAACTCCTACAATGAGCAGTTCTTC.

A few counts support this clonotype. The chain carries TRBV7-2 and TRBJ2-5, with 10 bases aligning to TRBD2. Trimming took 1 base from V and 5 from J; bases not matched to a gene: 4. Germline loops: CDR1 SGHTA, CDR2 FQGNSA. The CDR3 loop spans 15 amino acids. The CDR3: CASSLGSGGGETQYF. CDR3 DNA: TGTGCCAGCAGCTTAGGGAGCGGGGGGGGTGAGACCCAGTACTTC.

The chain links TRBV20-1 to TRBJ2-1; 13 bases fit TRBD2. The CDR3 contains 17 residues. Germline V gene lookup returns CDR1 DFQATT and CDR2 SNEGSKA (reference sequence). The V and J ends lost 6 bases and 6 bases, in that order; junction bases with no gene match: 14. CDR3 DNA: TGCAGTGCCACCACTTTAAGGACTAGCGGGAGATCCAATGAGCAGTTCTTC. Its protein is CSATTLRTSGRSNEQFF.

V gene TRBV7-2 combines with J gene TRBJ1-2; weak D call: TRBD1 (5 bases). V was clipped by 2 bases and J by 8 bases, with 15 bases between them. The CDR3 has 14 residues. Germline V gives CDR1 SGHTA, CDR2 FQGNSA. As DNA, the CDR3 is TGTGCCAGCAGCTTATCGCGGGGACTGGGGGGCTACACCTTC. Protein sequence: CASSLSRGLGGYTF.

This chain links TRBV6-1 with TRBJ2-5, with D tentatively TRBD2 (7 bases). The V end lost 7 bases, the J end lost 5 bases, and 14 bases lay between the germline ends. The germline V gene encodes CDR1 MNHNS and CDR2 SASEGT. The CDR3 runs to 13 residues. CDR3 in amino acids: CASKIGGGETQYF. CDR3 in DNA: TGTGCCAGCAAGATAGGGGGGGGGGAGACCCAGTACTTC.

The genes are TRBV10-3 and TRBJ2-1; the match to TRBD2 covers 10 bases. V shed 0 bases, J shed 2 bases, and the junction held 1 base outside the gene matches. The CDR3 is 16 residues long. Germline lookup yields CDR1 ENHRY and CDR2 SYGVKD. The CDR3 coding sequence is TGTGCCATCAGTGAGTCCGGGACTAGCGCCTACAATGAGCAGTTCTTC. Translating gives CAISESGTSAYNEQFF.

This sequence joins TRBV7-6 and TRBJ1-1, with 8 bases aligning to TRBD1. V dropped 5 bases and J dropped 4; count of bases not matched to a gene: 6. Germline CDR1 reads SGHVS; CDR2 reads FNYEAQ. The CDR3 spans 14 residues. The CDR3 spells CASSKQGGGTEAFF. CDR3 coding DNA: TGTGCCAGCAGCAAACAGGGGGGGGGCACTGAAGCTTTCTTT.

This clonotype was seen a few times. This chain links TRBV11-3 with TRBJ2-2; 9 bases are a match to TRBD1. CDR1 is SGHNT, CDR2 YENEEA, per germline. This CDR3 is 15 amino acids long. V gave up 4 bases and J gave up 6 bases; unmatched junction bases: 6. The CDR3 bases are TGTGCCAGCAGCTCGGGACAGGGCTTCGCCGGGGAGCTGTTTTTT. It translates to CASSSGQGFAGELFF.